This TCR beta chain was identified in a study of beta chain features in type 1 diabetes. Study conclusions and caveats: Researchers could not determine here whether HLA type influences TCRB rearrangement. Amplification by PCR could prefer shorter templates, with the same effect in patients and controls. Moderate but significant shortening of TCRB CDR3s was recorded in all four CD4+ subsets from Type 1 diabetes patients.

To note about this clone: Its antigen is not known.

Expressed TCRB transcripts got sequenced, as all isolated RNA was reverse transcribed. Here immunoSEQ multiplex PCR was the method, and the copy in TCRdb shows in-frame clones only, minus some. This sample has around 40,000 clones; 64% occur once, and the top ten carry approximately 2%. This CDR3 is 15 amino acids long. V gave up 4 bases and J gave up 7 bases, with 15 bases separating them. The germline V gene has CDR1 SGDLS and CDR2 YYNGEE. Sorting with CD45RO/CCR7/CD25/CD127/CD95/CD27 yielded naive, central memory, regulatory and stem-like memory CD4+ cells. The clonotype comes from a woman aged 25 to 39 in good health. The chain combines TRBV9 with TRBJ1-6; D not certain. The sequenced sample consisted of Tregs from blood. The DNA of the CDR3 is TGTGCCAGCAGCACCGAGGTCAACTCCAATTCACCCCTCCACTTT. Translation gives CASSTEVNSNSPLHF.